The T cell receptor beta chain under discussion was sequenced for a study of blood T cell repertoires in COVID-19 (dated by TCRdb to about 2020). In terms of the full investigation: Samples covering the acute and convalescent phases of COVID-19 were provided by collaborators in the United States, Italy and Spain. The prospective study material was composed of cDNA or gDNA derived from T cells, B-cell-depleted T cells, or PBMCs. The dataset comprised deeply sampled blood TCRbeta repertoires from subjects exposed to, actively infected with, or recovered from COVID-19. A freely available public database, intended as a resource for researchers studying the immune response to SARS-CoV-2, is where the repertoires were released. The samples were drawn from two sources: the first 160 participants of the ongoing ImmuneRACE study, and 950 to 1,500 subjects contributed by 6 global collaborators. A de-identified subject ID, COVID-19 status, age in years and sex were almost always included in the sample metadata. Where available, HLA class I and class II types were obtained from metadata supplied by the sample provider rather than from assay-based typing.

Collaborating institutions collected whole blood in K2EDTA tubes following their own protocols. Collaborator samples were shipped for TCRbeta analysis as frozen whole blood, isolated PBMCs, or DNA extracted from either sample type. The CDR3 goes from the cysteine to the phenylalanine over 13 residues. Only CDR3 DNA is held: 39 bases, read in frame from base 1. Trimming takes 4 bases off V and 8 bases off J; junction bases not matched to a gene: 4. The germline V gene supplies CDR1 MGHDK and CDR2 SYGVNS. The immunoSEQ Assay, a bias-controlled multiplex PCR, was used to amplify TCRbeta CDR3 regions from genomic DNA. From the authors' description of their analysis: Nucleated cell counts per sample were estimated from amplification of reference gene primers within the assay. Sequence reads were collapsed and filtered to measure the absolute abundance of every unique TCRbeta CDR3 rearrangement. For each sample, productive Simpson clonality was calculated by taking the square root of Simpson's diversity index across productive rearrangements. This is the immuneACCESS table as TCRdb keeps it, with only in-frame sequences that have V and J called. A part of the clones is gone; compared with another copy, unresolved V genes explain less than half, and the rest is unexplained. V, J and clone size reflect that table, while D and trimming were determined from the DNA. This sample lists roughly 250,000 clones; approximately 80% were detected once. The leading ten clones occupy around 2% of the sample.

Summary of the overall study and its limitations: The amount of clinical and demographic metadata varied by source and participant and was provided uncurated.

Notes on this clone: The target of this receptor is not known. No base qualities exist here, and no much larger clone lies one base off it.

Sequencing was done on a sample of peripheral blood. The rearrangement joined TRBV25-1 to TRBJ1-2, with 10 junctional bases fitting TRBD1. This receptor was identified in a woman over 75 with acute or convalescent COVID-19. The CDR3 reads CASSGQGARGYTF. The DNA sequence follows: TGTGCCAGCAGTGGACAGGGGGCTAGAGGCTACACCTTC.